A single sample gave rise to the 16 T cell receptor beta chains below, sequenced in a study of beta chain features in type 1 diabetes. Points from the study as a whole: All four CD4+ subsets from Type 1 diabetes patients carried moderately but significantly shorter TCRB CDR3s.

Antigens for these TCRs are unknown. As every portion of the isolated RNA was reverse transcribed, the sequencing read expressed TCRB transcripts. Assay used: immunoSEQ multiplex PCR; TCRdb lists only in-frame clones, some missing. Among approximately 600,000 clones listed, around 12% were seen once. The specimen sequenced was naive CD4+ T cells from blood. The receptors derive from a man between 25 and 39 years old with type 1 diabetes.

This clone was picked up a small number of times. The chain joins TRBV30 to TRBJ2-3; 8 bases line up with TRBD2. The CDR3 has 14 residues. The germline V gene has CDR1 GTSNPN and CDR2 SVGIG (reference sequence). The V and J ends lost 2 bases and 8 bases, in that order; junction bases with no gene match: 9. CDR3: CAWSYRGGTATQYF. CDR3 in DNA: TGTGCCTGGAGTTACCGGGGGGGAACTGCTACGCAGTATTTT.

This clone was counted a few times. V and J are TRBV5-6 and TRBJ2-3; 9 bases line up with TRBD2. This CDR3 has 16 amino acids. Germline CDR1 SGHDT, CDR2 YYEEEE. V shed 1 base, J shed 4 bases, and the junction held 7 bases outside the gene matches. The CDR3 protein is CASSLRLAGRSDTQYF. CDR3 DNA sequence: TGTGCCAGCAGCTTGAGGCTAGCGGGACGTTCAGATACGCAGTATTTT.

This clone turned up a few times. The chain employs TRBV5-8 and TRBJ1-2, with 9 bases aligning to TRBD1. From germline, CDR1 is SGHTS and CDR2 YDEGEE. The CDR3 totals 15 residues. The junction had 9 bases not matched to a gene; V was cut back by 0 bases and J by 9 bases. CDR3 DNA sequence: TGTGCCAGCAGCTTGGGCGGGACAGGGCTGAGAAGCTACACCTTC. Its translation: CASSLGGTGLRSYTF.

This clone has more than one count but fewer than ten. The sample carries other DNA sequences with the same CDR3. Here the CDR3 DNA reads TGTGCCAGCAGTCGAGGGTCCTACGAGCAGTACTTC. Translation: CASSRGSYEQYF. The genes are TRBV28 and TRBJ2-7, with D tentatively TRBD2 (5 bases). Germline lookup yields CDR1 MDHEN and CDR2 SYDVKM. The V gene lost 5 bases and the J gene lost 1 base, with 6 bases spanning the gap. The CDR3 length is 12 residues.

This clone has only a few counts. The same CDR3 is also encoded by other DNA sequences in this sample. The V and J genes are TRBV19 and TRBJ2-5; D gene ambiguous. The CDR3 is 13 amino acids. Trimming cost V 0 bases and J 5 bases, with 7 bases left between them. Looked up from germline, CDR1 is LNHDA and CDR2 is SQIVND (reference sequence). CDR3: CASSIDRLETQYF. CDR3 coding DNA: TGTGCCAGTAGTATAGATCGTCTGGAGACCCAGTACTTC. The whole variable domain, remainder taken from reference TRBV19 and TRBJ2-5, is DGGITQSPKYLFRKEGQNVTLSCEQNLNHDAMYWYRQDPGQGLRLIYYSQIVNDFQKGDIAEGYSVSREKKESFPLTVTSAQKNPTAFYLCASSIDRLETQYFGPGTRLLVL.

The chain is built from TRBV18 and TRBJ2-4, with unresolved D. V lost 3 bases and J 8 bases, leaving 11 bases between the germline ends. The CDR3 has 13 amino acids. In germline, CDR1 is KGHSH, CDR2 LQKENI. The chain's CDR3 is CASSPQTGDIQYF. In DNA, the CDR3 is TGTGCCAGCTCACCTCAGACTGGGGACATTCAGTACTTC.

The V call is TRBV4-2, the J call TRBJ2-1; 8 bases align to TRBD1. CDR3 length: 15 residues. Losses at the gene ends were 1 base for V and 8 bases for J; bases not matched to a gene: 7. Germline loops: CDR1 LGHNA, CDR2 YNFKEQ. The CDR3 here is CASSQGPQGVDEQFF. Written as DNA, the CDR3 is TGTGCCAGCAGCCAAGGGCCACAGGGGGTCGATGAGCAGTTCTTC.

The V gene is TRBV7-9, the J gene TRBJ2-3; D is unresolved. CDR3 length: 15 amino acids. The germline V gene encodes CDR1 SEHNR and CDR2 FQNEAQ (reference sequence). V dropped 3 bases and J dropped 4 bases, with 14 bases sitting between them. The chain's CDR3 is CASSFVGSASDTQYF. The CDR3 nucleotides read TGTGCCAGCAGCTTTGTGGGCTCAGCCTCAGATACGCAGTATTTT.

This clone appeared a few times. V gene TRBV7-2 combines with J gene TRBJ1-2, with 7 bases fitting TRBD1. This CDR3 is built from 13 residues. Germline V gene sequence: CDR1 SGHTA, CDR2 FQGNSA. Unmatched junction bases numbered 8, after V lost 5 bases and J lost 8 bases. The CDR3 is CASSPDRARGYTF. The CDR3 nucleotides read TGTGCCAGCAGCCCCGACAGGGCAAGAGGCTACACCTTC.

This clone has just a few counts. V and J are TRBV4-3 and TRBJ2-1, with D tentatively TRBD1 or TRBD2 (5 bases each). The CDR3 contains 14 residues. Trimming took off 4 bases at V and 8 bases at J, with 15 bases between the two ends. CDR1 and CDR2 (germline): LGHNA, YSLEER. CDR3 residues: CASSPRGRDYEQFF. The CDR3 bases are TGCGCCAGCAGCCCCCGGGGCAGAGACTATGAGCAGTTCTTC.

As concerns this clone: This sample also contains other DNA sequences that code for the same CDR3. This chain connects TRBV29-1 to TRBJ2-7; no firm D call. Per the germline V gene, CDR1 is SQVTM and CDR2 is ANQGSEA. V was clipped by 4 bases and J by 2 bases, with 9 bases between them. The CDR3 totals 12 residues. DNA for the CDR3: TGCAGCGTTGCCGGGTCGACCTACGAGCAGTACTTC. Translation gives CSVAGSTYEQYF.

This clone was recorded a few times. The chain employs TRBV2 and TRBJ2-4; no definite D call. Trimming took 4 bases from V and 0 from J, leaving 7 bases between them. The CDR3 extends over 14 amino acids. Looked up from germline, CDR1 is SNHLY and CDR2 is FYNNEI. This CDR3 reads CASSGSSAKNIQYF. CDR3 coding DNA: TGTGCCAGCAGTGGGTCTTCAGCCAAAAACATTCAGTACTTC.

CDR3 residues: CSVGYSGYEQYF. The DNA of the CDR3 is TGCAGCGTTGGGTACTCCGGCTACGAGCAGTACTTC. The V gene is TRBV29-1, the J gene TRBJ2-7; D is undetermined. V was shortened by 4 bases and J by 3 bases, with 10 bases between the two germline ends. Per the germline V gene, CDR1 is SQVTM and CDR2 is ANQGSEA. The CDR3 has 12 amino acids.

CDR3 residues: CASSSWDRGLDTQYF. Here the CDR3 DNA reads TGTGCCAGTAGTTCCTGGGACAGGGGGTTGGATACGCAGTATTTT. The chain combines TRBV19 with TRBJ2-3, with 11 bases matching TRBD1. This CDR3 spans 15 amino acids. CDR1 is LNHDA, CDR2 SQIVND, per germline (reference sequence). The junction had 7 bases not matched to a gene; V was cut back by 5 bases and J by 6 bases.

The chain employs TRBV16 and TRBJ1-6; D is ambiguous. This CDR3 comprises 12 residues. Per germline, CDR1 KGHSY and CDR2 FQNENV. Trimming cost V 0 bases and J 10 bases, with 4 bases left between them. The CDR3 loop is CASSQSLSPLHF. CDR3 DNA sequence: TGTGCCAGCAGCCAATCATTATCACCCCTCCACTTT.

V is TRBV18 and J is TRBJ2-2; D is uncertain. V was cut by 3 bases and J by 1 base, with 6 bases left in between. The CDR3 consists of 14 residues. Germline CDR1 is KGHSH and CDR2 is LQKENI. The CDR3 sequence: CASSPGLNTGELFF. In DNA form, the CDR3 reads TGTGCCAGCTCACCGGGGTTGAACACCGGGGAGCTGTTTTTT.